Listed below are T cell receptor beta chains from one sample, sequenced in a study of T cell responses to AZD1222 COVID-19 vaccine. Repertoires were generated with immunoSEQ multiplex PCR, while TCRdb's copy carries only in-frame clones and drops some. The sample has about 120,000 clones; 85% to 95% are singletons. The source material was peripheral blood, sampled on day 0 of AZD1222 vaccination. All receptors derive from an adult in good health. Both conserved end residues are part of each CDR3. D genes are given only for firm matches.

V: TRBV7-8; D: NA; J: TRBJ2-7; DNA: TGTGCCAGCAGCTTAGCCGAACTAGGTGGCGAGCAGTACTTC; CDR3: CASSLAELGGEQYF
V: TRBV29-1; D: NA; J: TRBJ1-3; DNA: TGCAGCGTGGTAAACCCGACCCACTCTGGAAACACCATATATTTT; CDR3: CSVVNPTHSGNTIYF
V: TRBV18; D: NA; J: TRBJ1-1; DNA: TGTGCCAGCTCACAGGGAAAGAACACTGAAGCTTTCTTT; CDR3: CASSQGKNTEAFF
V: TRBV5-1; D: NA; J: TRBJ2-7; DNA: TGCGCCAGCAGCTTGGGGACGGCCCAGGGTGCCGAGCAGTACTTC; CDR3: CASSLGTAQGAEQYF
V: TRBV11-2; D: TRBD1; J: TRBJ1-3; DNA: TGTGCCAGCAGCTTCCCCAGGACAGGCAAAGGGTTCACCATATATTTT; CDR3: CASSFPRTGKGFTIYF
V: TRBV7-9; D: NA; J: TRBJ1-1; DNA: TGTGCCAGCAGCCCGCAAGTGAACACTGAAGCTTTCTTT; CDR3: CASSPQVNTEAFF
V: TRBV2; D: NA; J: TRBJ2-5; DNA: TGTGCCAGCACTAGATCGGAGACCCAGTACTTC; CDR3: CASTRSETQYF
V: TRBV7-9; D: TRBD2; J: TRBJ2-3; DNA: TGTGCCAGCAGCATATGGACTAGCGGGAGCACAGATACGCAGTATTTT; CDR3: CASSIWTSGSTDTQYF
V: TRBV7-3; D: NA; J: TRBJ2-1; DNA: TGTGCCAGCAGCTTAGGCCAGGGGAATTCCAATGAGCAGTTCTTC; CDR3: CASSLGQGNSNEQFF
V: TRBV2; D: TRBD1; J: TRBJ1-4; DNA: TGTGCCAGCAGTGTGGGACAGTCAAATGAAAAACTGTTTTTT; CDR3: CASSVGQSNEKLFF
V: TRBV7-8; D: NA; J: TRBJ2-5; DNA: TGTGCCAGCAGCGGACGCCTCGGGGAGACCCAGTACTTC; CDR3: CASSGRLGETQYF
V: TRBV7-9; D: NA; J: TRBJ2-7; DNA: TGTGCCAGCAGCCAGGGACAAGGCGAGCAGTACTTC; CDR3: CASSQGQGEQYF
V: TRBV6-2/TRBV6-3; D: TRBD1; J: TRBJ1-5; DNA: TGTGCCAGCAGTTACGGTCCAGGGCACAGCAGGGGGAATCAGCCCCAGCATTTT; CDR3: CASSYGPGHSRGNQPQHF
V: TRBV5-1; D: TRBD1; J: TRBJ1-2; DNA: TGCGCCAGCAAAGGGGACAGGGATGCGGATGGCTACACCTTC; CDR3: CASKGDRDADGYTF
V: TRBV4-3; D: NA; J: TRBJ1-1; DNA: TGCGCCAGCAGCCAAGCAGGGCAGGGGTACACTGAAGCTTTCTTT; CDR3: CASSQAGQGYTEAFF
V: TRBV9; D: NA; J: TRBJ2-5; DNA: TGTGCCAGCAGCGAGGGGGTTGGGGGCCAAGAGACCCAGTACTTC; CDR3: CASSEGVGGQETQYF
V: TRBV5-5; D: NA; J: TRBJ1-3; DNA: TGTGCCAGCAGCTTGTTAGGTACTGGAAACACCATATATTTT; CDR3: CASSLLGTGNTIYF
V: TRBV2; D: TRBD2; J: TRBJ2-1; DNA: TGTGCCAGCAGAACTAGCGGGAGTTTAAATGAGCAGTTCTTC; CDR3: CASRTSGSLNEQFF
V: TRBV5-5; D: NA; J: TRBJ2-5; DNA: TGTGCCAGCAGCGCCGCAGGTATGGAGACCCAGTACTTC; CDR3: CASSAAGMETQYF
V: TRBV6-2/TRBV6-3; D: NA; J: TRBJ1-1; DNA: TGTGCCAGCAGTTACCGGCAGGGAACTTCTAACACTGAAGCTTTCTTT; CDR3: CASSYRQGTSNTEAFF
V: TRBV5-4; D: NA; J: TRBJ2-5; DNA: TGTGCCAGCAGCTTCCCCACACAGGGACGGGAGACCCAGTACTTC; CDR3: CASSFPTQGRETQYF
V: TRBV29-1; D: TRBD1; J: TRBJ1-1; DNA: TGCAGCGTAAACAGGGGGCCCATGAACACTGAAGCTTTCTTT; CDR3: CSVNRGPMNTEAFF